One sample yielded the 12 T cell receptor beta chains listed below, sequenced in a study of T cells in Graves' hyperthyroidism and ophthalmopathy. What was amplified from RNA transcripts were TCR beta CDR3 regions. Researchers ran a first-round RT-PCR on the TCR CDR3 using the HTBI primer set. Each CDR3 protein is one row after TCRdb ran MiXCR on the multiplex PCR reads. The data contain more than 450,000 distinct CDR3 sequences, 15% to 20% of them singletons. The material sequenced was blood. These receptors were obtained from a man aged 40-49 years with Graves' ophthalmopathy.

The V and J genes are TRBV10-3 and TRBJ1-5; D is unclear. The CDR3 is made up of 14 amino acids. CDR1 and CDR2 (germline): ENHRY, SYGVKD. The V end was cut by 10 bases, the J end by 0 bases, with 13 bases between. This CDR3 reads CATYDTDSNQPQHF. For the CDR3, the DNA is TGTGCCACCTACGACACGGATAGCAATCAGCCCCAGCATTTT.

This clonotype was observed many times. The chain combines TRBV5-1 with TRBJ2-1, with 8 positions matching TRBD2. The germline gives CDR1 SGHRS, CDR2 YFSETQ. V shed 4 bases, J shed 9 bases, and the junction held 9 bases outside the gene matches. The CDR3 runs to 14 residues. CDR3 DNA sequence: TGCGCCAGCAGCAGGGGACTAGGGGGGAGTGAGCAGTTCTTC. It translates to CASSRGLGGSEQFF.

This clonotype was counted at least ten times. CDR3 in DNA: TGTGCCATCAGTGAGACTGGGCAGGGTGACGAGCAGTACTTC. Protein product: CAISETGQGDEQYF. The J gene is TRBJ2-7, the V gene TRBV10-3, with D possibly matching TRBD1 (5 bases). The CDR3 has 14 residues. Germline loops: CDR1 ENHRY, CDR2 SYGVKD. V was cut by 2 bases and J by 5 bases, with 13 bases left in between.

This clonotype was seen at least ten times. The chain employs TRBV20-1 and TRBJ2-1, with 8 bases lining up with TRBD2. V lost 6 bases and J lost 7; bases outside the gene matches: 14. Looked up from germline, CDR1 is DFQATT and CDR2 is SNEGSKA (reference sequence). This CDR3 is built from 15 residues. CDR3 DNA: TGCAGTGCCTATAGGCTAGAGCGGGAGAGAAATGAGCAGTTCTTC. Its translation: CSAYRLERERNEQFF.

To note about this clonotype: Since a much larger clone is just one base distant, this may be a read error. V is TRBV28 and J is TRBJ2-5; 12 nucleotides align to TRBD2. CDR3 length: 19 amino acids. V lost 2 bases, J lost 9 bases, and 19 bases stayed unmatched. CDR1 MDHEN and CDR2 SYDVKM come from the germline V gene. Here the CDR3 DNA reads TGTGCCAGCAGTTTAACCCGACTAGCGGGGGCCACATCGATTAGGGCCCAGTACTTC. Encoded protein: CASSLTRLAGATSIRAQYF.

This clonotype was counted ten times or more. This sequence joins TRBV12-3 or TRBV12-4 and TRBJ2-4; tentatively, D is TRBD2 (6 bases). V was trimmed by 2 bases and J by 0 bases, leaving 11 bases between them. The CDR3 runs to 16 residues. The CDR3 nucleotides read TGTGCCAGCAGTTTACGACGGGACTTAGCCAAAAACATTCAGTACTTC. Its translation is CASSLRRDLAKNIQYF.

The chain recombines TRBV6-2 or TRBV6-3 with TRBJ2-1; TRBD2 matches at 7 bases. Germline V gives CDR1 MNHEY, CDR2 SVGEGT. The junction had 8 bases not matched to a gene; V was cut back by 0 bases and J by 0 bases. The CDR3 is 18 residues long. The CDR3 region is CASSYSSLRGSSYNEQFF. The CDR3, as DNA: TGTGCCAGCAGTTACTCCTCCCTGCGGGGGAGCTCCTACAATGAGCAGTTCTTC.

The chain combines TRBV5-6 with TRBJ2-2; possibly TRBD2 for D (6 bases). Per germline, CDR1 SGHDT and CDR2 YYEEEE. V dropped 4 bases and J dropped 3 bases, with 10 bases sitting between them. The CDR3 length is 14 residues. The CDR3 region has the DNA TGTGCCAGCAGCGGAGGGTCCTACACCGGGGAGCTGTTTTTT. Translation gives CASSGGSYTGELFF.

A word on this clonotype: This may stem from a read error, because a much larger clone lies one nucleotide away. The chain recombines TRBV3-1 with TRBJ2-3; no firm D call. CDR1 is LGHDT, CDR2 YNNKEL, per germline (reference sequence). This CDR3 contains 16 residues. CDR3 DNA sequence: TGTGCCAGCAGCCAAGATAGCTATCCATTGGCAGATATGCAGTATTTT. This sequence encodes CASSQDSYPLADMQYF.

This clonotype was counted many times. This chain joins TRBV3-1 and TRBJ2-7; 7 nucleotides line up with TRBD2. The CDR3 spans 15 residues. The V gene's germline CDR1 is LGHDT and CDR2 YNNKEL (reference sequence). The trim removed 4 bases at V and 3 bases at J, leaving 9 bases unmatched. The CDR3 region has the DNA TGTGCCAGCAGCCCGGGGGGTACGGGAGGCTACGAGCAGTACTTC. It is translated as CASSPGGTGGYEQYF.

Notes on this clonotype: One base away lies a much larger clone, so this may be a sequencing read error. The gene calls are TRBV12-3 or TRBV12-4 and TRBJ1-1; maybe TRBD1 (5 bases). This CDR3 is 14 amino acids long. CDR3 in DNA: TGTGCCAGCAGTTTAGAGGGGATGAACACTGAAGCTTCCTTT. This sequence encodes CASSLEGMNTEASF.

The chain carries TRBV15 and TRBJ2-1, with no clear D. Germline CDR1 LNHNV, CDR2 YYDKDF (reference sequence). The CDR3 runs 13 residues. With 3 bases removed from V and 5 bases from J, the gap between germline ends came to 8 bases. CDR3 residues: CATSRDPHNEQFF. The CDR3 DNA reads as TGTGCCACCAGCAGGGACCCTCACAATGAGCAGTTCTTC.